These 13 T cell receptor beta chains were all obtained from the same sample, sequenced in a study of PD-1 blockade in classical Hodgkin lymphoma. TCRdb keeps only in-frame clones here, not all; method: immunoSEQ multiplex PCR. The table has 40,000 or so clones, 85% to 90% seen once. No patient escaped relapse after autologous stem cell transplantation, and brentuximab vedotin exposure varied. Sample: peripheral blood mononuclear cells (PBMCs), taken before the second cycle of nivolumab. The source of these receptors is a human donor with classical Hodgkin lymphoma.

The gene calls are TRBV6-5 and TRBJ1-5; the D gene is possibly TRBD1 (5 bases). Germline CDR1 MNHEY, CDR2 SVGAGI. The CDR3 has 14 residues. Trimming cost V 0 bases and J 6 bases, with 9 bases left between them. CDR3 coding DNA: TGTGCCAGCAGTTACTCCGCAGGGAGTCAGCCCCAGCATTTT. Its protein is CASSYSAGSQPQHF.

CDR3 coding DNA: TGTGCCAGCAGCGTAGGCCCAGGGATAATTCCCTCCTACGAGCAGTACTTC. Residues: CASSVGPGIIPSYEQYF. The chain employs TRBV9 and TRBJ2-7; D possibly corresponds to TRBD1 (5 bases). The CDR3 runs to 17 residues. In germline, CDR1 is SGDLS, CDR2 YYNGEE. Trimming took off 0 bases at V and 0 bases at J, with 16 bases between the two ends.

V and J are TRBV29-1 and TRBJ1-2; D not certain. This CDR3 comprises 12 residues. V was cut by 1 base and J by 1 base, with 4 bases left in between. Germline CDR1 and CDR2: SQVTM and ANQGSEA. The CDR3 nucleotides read TGCAGCGTTGAAGGGATTAACTATGGCTACACCTTC. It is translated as CSVEGINYGYTF.

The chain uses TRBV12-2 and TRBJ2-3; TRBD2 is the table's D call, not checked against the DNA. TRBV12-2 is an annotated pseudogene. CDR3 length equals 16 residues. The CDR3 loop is CASRPSPGGTTDTQYF. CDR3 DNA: TGTGCAAGTCGCCCTAGTCCCGGGGGAACGACAGATACGCAGTATTTT.

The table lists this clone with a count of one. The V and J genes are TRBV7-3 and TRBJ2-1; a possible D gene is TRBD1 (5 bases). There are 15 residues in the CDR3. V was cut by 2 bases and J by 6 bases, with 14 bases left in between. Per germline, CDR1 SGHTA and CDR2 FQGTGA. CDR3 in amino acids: CASSLGVGAINEQFF. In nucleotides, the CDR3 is TGTGCCAGCAGCTTAGGGGTAGGGGCGATCAATGAGCAGTTCTTC. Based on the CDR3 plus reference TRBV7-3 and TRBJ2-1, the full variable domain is GAGVSQTPSNKVTEKGKYVELRCDPISGHTALYWYRQSLGQGPEFLIYFQGTGAADDSGLPNDRFFAVRPEGSVSTLKIQRTERGDSAVYLCASSLGVGAINEQFFGPGTRLTVL.

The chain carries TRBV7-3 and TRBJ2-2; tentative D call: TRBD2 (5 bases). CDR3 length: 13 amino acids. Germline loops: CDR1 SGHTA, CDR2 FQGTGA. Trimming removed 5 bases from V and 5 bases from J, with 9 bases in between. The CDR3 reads CASSRPGTGELFF. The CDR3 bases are TGTGCCAGCAGCCGGCCGGGAACCGGGGAGCTGTTTTTT. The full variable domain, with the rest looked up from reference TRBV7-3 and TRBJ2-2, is GAGVSQTPSNKVTEKGKYVELRCDPISGHTALYWYRQSLGQGPEFLIYFQGTGAADDSGLPNDRFFAVRPEGSVSTLKIQRTERGDSAVYLCASSRPGTGELFFGEGSRLTVL.

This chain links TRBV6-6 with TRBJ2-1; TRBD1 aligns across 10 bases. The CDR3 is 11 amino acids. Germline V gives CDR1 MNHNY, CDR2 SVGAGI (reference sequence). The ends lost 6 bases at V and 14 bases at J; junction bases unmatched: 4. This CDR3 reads CASSPGTGEFF. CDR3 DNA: TGTGCCAGCAGCCCCGGGACAGGGGAGTTCTTC.

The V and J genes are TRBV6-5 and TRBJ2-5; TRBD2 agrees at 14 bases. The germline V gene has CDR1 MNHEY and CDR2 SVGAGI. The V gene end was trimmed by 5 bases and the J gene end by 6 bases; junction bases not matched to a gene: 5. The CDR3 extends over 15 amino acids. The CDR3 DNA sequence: TGTGCCAGCAGTCCAGGGACTAGCGGGAGAAAGACCCAGTACTTC. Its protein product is CASSPGTSGRKTQYF.

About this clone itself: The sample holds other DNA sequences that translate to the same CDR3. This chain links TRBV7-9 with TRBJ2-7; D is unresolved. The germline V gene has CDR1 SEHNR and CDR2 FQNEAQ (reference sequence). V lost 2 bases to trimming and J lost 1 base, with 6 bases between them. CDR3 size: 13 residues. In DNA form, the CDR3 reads TGTGCCAGCAGCTTACTAGGTTCCTACGAGCAGTACTTC. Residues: CASSLLGSYEQYF.

The CDR3 region is CASSVGRYSGNTIYF. DNA for the CDR3: TGTGCCAGCAGCGTAGGCAGATACTCTGGAAACACCATATATTTT. The J gene is TRBJ1-3, the V gene TRBV9, with D hard to call. Trimming removed 0 bases at V and 0 bases at J, with 7 bases between. Germline V lookup: CDR1 SGDLS, CDR2 YYNGEE. This CDR3 has 15 residues.

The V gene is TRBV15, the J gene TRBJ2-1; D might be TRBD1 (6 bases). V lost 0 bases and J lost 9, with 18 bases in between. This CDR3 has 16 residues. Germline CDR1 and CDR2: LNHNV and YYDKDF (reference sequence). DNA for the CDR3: TGTGCCACCAGCAGAGATGAAGGGGGAGTTCATTCTGAGCAGTTCTTC. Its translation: CATSRDEGGVHSEQFF.

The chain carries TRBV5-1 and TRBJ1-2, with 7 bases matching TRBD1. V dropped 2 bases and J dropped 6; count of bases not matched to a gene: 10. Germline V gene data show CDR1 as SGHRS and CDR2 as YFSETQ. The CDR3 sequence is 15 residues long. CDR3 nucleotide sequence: TGCGCCAGCAGCTTAGTCTCCAGGGGGATGGATGGCTACACCTTC. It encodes CASSLVSRGMDGYTF.

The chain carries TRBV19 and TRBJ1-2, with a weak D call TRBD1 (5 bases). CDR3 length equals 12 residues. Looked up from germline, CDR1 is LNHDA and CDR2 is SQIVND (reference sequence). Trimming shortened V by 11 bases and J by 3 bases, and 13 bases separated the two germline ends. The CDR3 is CASKDTHYGYTF. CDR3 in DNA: TGTGCCTCAAAGGACACCCACTATGGCTACACCTTC. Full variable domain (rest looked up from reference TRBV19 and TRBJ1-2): DGGITQSPKYLFRKEGQNVTLSCEQNLNHDAMYWYRQDPGQGLRLIYYSQIVNDFQKGDIAEGYSVSREKKESFPLTVTSAQKNPTAFYLCASKDTHYGYTFGSGTRLTVV.